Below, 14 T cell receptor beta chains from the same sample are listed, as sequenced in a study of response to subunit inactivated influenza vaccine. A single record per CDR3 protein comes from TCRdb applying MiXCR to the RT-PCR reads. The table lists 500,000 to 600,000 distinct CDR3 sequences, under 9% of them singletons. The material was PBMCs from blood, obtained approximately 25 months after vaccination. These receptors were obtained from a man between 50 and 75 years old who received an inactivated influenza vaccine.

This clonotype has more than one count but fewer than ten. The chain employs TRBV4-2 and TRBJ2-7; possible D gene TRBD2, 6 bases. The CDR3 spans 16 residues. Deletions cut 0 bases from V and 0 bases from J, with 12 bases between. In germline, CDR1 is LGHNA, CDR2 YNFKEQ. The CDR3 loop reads CASSQDSGLSSYEQYF. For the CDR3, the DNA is TGTGCCAGCAGCCAAGATAGCGGCCTTAGCTCCTACGAGCAGTACTTC.

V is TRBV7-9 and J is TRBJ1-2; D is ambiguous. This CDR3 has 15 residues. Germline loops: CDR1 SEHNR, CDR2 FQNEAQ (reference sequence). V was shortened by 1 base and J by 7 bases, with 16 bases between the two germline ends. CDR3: CASSLGEGSRGGYTF. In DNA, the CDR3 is TGTGCCAGCAGCTTAGGAGAAGGCAGCCGCGGTGGCTACACCTTC.

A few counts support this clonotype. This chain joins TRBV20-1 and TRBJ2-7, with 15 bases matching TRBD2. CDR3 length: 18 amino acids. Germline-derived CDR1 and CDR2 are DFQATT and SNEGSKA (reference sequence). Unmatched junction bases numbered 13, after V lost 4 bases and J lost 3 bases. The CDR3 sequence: CSATPIPGTSGRLYEQYF. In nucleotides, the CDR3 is TGCAGTGCTACTCCCATTCCCGGGACTAGCGGGAGGCTCTACGAGCAGTACTTC.

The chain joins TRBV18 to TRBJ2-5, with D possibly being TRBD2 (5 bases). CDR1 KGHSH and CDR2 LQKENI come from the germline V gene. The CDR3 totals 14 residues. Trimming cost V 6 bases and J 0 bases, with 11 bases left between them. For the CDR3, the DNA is TGTGCCAGCTCTCAAACCGGGAACCAAGAGACCCAGTACTTC. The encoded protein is CASSQTGNQETQYF.

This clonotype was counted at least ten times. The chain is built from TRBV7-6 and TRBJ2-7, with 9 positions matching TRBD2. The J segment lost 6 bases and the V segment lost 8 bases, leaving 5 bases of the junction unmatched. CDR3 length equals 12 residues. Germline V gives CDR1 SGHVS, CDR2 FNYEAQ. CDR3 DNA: TGTGCCAGCGGAGCGGGAGGCTCCGAGCAGTACTTC. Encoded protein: CASGAGGSEQYF.

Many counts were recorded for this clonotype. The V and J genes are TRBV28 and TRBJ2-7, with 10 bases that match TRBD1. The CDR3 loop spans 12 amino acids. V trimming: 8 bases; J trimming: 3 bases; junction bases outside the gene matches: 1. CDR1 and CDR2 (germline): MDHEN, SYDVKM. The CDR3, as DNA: TGTGCCAGCCGGGACAGGGGCTACGAGCAGTACTTC. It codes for CASRDRGYEQYF.

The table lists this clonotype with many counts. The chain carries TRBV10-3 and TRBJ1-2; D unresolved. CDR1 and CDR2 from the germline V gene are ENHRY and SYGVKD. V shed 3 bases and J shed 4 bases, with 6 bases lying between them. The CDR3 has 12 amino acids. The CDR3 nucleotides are TGTGCCATCAGTGAAGAAAGCTATGGCTACACCTTC. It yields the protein CAISEESYGYTF.

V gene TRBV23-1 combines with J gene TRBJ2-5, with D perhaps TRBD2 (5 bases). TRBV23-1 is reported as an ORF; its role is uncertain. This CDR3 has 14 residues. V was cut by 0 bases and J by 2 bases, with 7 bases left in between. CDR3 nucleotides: TGCGCCAGCAGTCAATCGCCGGGACAAGAGACCCAGTACTTC. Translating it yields CASSQSPGQETQYF.

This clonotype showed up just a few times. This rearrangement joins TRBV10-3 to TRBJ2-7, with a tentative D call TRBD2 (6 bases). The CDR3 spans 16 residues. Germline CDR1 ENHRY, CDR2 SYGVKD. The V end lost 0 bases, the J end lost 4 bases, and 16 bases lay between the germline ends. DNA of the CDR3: TGTGCCATCAGTGAGTCGCGGGGCTCTCTGGGATACGAGCAGTACTTC. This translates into CAISESRGSLGYEQYF.

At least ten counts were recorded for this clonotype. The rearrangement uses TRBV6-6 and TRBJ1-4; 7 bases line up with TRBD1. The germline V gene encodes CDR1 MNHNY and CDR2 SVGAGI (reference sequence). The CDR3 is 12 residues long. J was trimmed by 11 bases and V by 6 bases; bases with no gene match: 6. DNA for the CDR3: TGTGCCAGCAGCGACGGACAGGTGAAACTGTTTTTT. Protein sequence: CASSDGQVKLFF.

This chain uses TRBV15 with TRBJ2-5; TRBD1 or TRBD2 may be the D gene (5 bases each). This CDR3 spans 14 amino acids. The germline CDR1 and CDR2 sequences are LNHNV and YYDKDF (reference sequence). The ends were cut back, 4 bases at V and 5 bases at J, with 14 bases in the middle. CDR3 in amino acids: CATSNMGTRETQYF. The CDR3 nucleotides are TGTGCCACCAGCAACATGGGGACGAGGGAGACCCAGTACTTC.

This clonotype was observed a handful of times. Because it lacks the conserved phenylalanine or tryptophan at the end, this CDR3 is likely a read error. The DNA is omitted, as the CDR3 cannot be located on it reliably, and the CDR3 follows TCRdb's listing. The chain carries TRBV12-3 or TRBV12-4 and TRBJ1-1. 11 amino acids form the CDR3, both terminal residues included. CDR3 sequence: CASSFKSGYYL.

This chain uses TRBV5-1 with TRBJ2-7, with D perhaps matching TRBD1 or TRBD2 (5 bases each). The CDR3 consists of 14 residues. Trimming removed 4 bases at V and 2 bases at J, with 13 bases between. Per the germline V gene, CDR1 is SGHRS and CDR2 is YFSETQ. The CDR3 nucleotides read TGCGCCAGCAGCATCCGGGACGGCACCTACGAGCAGTACTTC. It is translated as CASSIRDGTYEQYF.

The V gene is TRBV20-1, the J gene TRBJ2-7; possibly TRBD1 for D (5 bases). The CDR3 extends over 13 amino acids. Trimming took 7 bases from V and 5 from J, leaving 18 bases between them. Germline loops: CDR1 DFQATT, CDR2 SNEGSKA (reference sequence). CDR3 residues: CSVYEARAHEQYF. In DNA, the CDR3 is TGCAGTGTATATGAGGCCAGGGCCCACGAGCAGTACTTC.